This T cell receptor beta chain was captured by sequencing in a study of T cells in women clearing cervical HPV infection. The CDR3 sequence is 14 residues long. Germline assignment: CDR1 DFQATT and CDR2 SNEGSKA (reference sequence). The ends were cut back, 4 bases at V and 6 bases at J, with 16 bases in the middle. Notes on this clone: The CDR3 is cut off 3 residues early in the read; its end comes from the germline J gene.

Sequenced by immunoSEQ multiplex PCR; TCRdb stores in-frame clones only, minus some. The table counts approximately 41,000 clones; 7.6% lies in the top ten. The sequenced sample consisted of blood buffy coat. The rearrangement joins TRBV20-1 to TRBJ1-5, with a weak D call TRBD1 (6 bases). The receptor's source is a woman between 18 and 75 years old with a cervical HPV16 infection that either progressed to CIN3+ or cleared (not recorded which). The sequenced CDR3 bases are TGCAGTGCTAAGTTGTTAATGGGGGCTCAGCCC. This gives the protein CSAKLLMGAQP. The CDR3 reads in full as CSAKLLMGAQPQHF.